This TCR beta chain originates from a study of blood T cell repertoires in COVID-19. This table comes from immunoSEQ multiplex PCR, and its TCRdb copy is limited to in-frame clones, with some not included. Of 80,000 to 100,000 clones in the sample, over 70% were seen once. Trimming shortened V by 3 bases and J by 4 bases, and 14 bases separated the two germline ends. The length of the CDR3 is 14 residues. CDR1 is SGHRS, CDR2 YFSETQ, per germline. Sequenced input: peripheral blood. The origin of this receptor is a human donor in a cohort sampled during active COVID-19. V is TRBV5-1 and J is TRBJ2-7, with D possibly being TRBD1 (6 bases). This CDR3 reads CASSSVAGDYEQYF. The DNA of the CDR3 is TGCGCCAGCAGCTCGGTTGCAGGGGATTACGAGCAGTACTTC.